This entry describes one T cell receptor (delta chain). Its target is unknown. The data belong to a study of human gamma delta and Vdelta1 T cells. Germline CDR1 TSWWSYY, CDR2 QGS. The CDR3 runs to 19 residues. V gave up 0 bases and J gave up 4 bases; unmatched junction bases: 17. Findings of the study overall: Reportedly, Delta One T cells were polyclonal and broadly targeted acute myeloid leukemia.

TCRdb reanalysed the PCR reads with CATT. The repertoire consists of about 13,000 delta-chain clones, with about half occurring once and the leading ten covering less than 1.6%. The genes are TRDV1 and TRDJ4; TRDD3 matches 10 bases. The sequence derives from a human donor in good health. Sequencing was performed on Vdelta1 gamma-delta T cells from blood grown in culture (DOT cells). DNA of the CDR3: TGTGCTCTTGGGGAACTTGTCTCCCTCGCCCGTACTGGGGGATCACCCCTGATCTTT. This translates into CALGELVSLARTGGSPLIF.